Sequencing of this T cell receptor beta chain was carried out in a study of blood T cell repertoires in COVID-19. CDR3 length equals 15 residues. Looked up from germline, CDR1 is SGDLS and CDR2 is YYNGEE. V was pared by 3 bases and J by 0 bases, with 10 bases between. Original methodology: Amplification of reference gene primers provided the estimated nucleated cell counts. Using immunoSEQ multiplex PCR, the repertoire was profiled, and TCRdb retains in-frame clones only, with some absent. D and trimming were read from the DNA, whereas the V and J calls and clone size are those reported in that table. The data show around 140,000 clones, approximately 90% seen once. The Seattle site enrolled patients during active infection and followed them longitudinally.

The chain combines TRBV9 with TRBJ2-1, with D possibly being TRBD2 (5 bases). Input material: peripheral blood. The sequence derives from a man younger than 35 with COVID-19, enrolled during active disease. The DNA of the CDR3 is TGTGCCAGCAGCGGAGCGGAAAGCTCCTACAATGAGCAGTTCTTC. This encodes CASSGAESSYNEQFF.